This record looks at one TCR beta chain sequence and its context. The sample originates from a study of T-cell memory formation after mild COVID-19. TCRdb passed the 5' RACE reads through MiXCR, listing each CDR3 protein once. The sample holds about 130,000 distinct CDR3 sequences; about 6% are singletons and the top ten take approximately 2%. Germline V gene lookup returns CDR1 SGHTA and CDR2 FQGNSA. The CDR3 covers 15 residues. J lost 2 bases, V lost 4 bases, and 5 bases had no gene match. The clonotype originates from an adult woman who had mild COVID-19 (a few samples of this study predate the infection). Cell type and time point are not known. The chain carries TRBV7-2 and TRBJ2-3; 8 bases fit TRBD2. Sequencing was carried out using PBMCs or a T cell subset sorted from them (not recorded which). The CDR3 DNA sequence: TGTGCCAGCAGCTGGGAGCGGGGGAACACAGATACGCAGTATTTT. Translated: CASSWERGNTDTQYF.